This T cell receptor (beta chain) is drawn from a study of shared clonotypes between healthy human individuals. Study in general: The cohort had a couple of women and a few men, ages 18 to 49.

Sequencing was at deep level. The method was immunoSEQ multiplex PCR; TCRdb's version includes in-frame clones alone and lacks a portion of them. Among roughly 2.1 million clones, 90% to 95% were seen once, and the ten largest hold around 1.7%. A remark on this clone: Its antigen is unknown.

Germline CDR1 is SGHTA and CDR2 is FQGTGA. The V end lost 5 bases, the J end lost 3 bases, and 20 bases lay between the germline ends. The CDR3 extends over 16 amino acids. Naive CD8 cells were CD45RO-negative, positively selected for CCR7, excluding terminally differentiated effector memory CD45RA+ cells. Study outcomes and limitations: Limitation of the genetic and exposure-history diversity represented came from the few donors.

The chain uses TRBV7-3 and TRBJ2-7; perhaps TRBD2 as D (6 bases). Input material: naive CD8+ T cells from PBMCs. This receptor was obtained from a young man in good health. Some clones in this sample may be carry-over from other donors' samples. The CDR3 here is CASSPGTVGRFYEQYF. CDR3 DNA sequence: TGTGCCAGCAGCCCCGGGACGGTTGGGAGGTTCTACGAGCAGTACTTC.